This entry is about one T cell receptor beta chain. Its target is unknown. The sample comes from a study of radiation and T cells in renal cell carcinoma. Produced via immunoSEQ multiplex PCR; TCRdb's table is partial and in-frame only. This table holds 140,000 or so clones, about 86% found once. Study results and caveats: In blood, top tumor clones expanded by 2 weeks, shrinking by 4.

Noted time point: blood 4 weeks post-SBRT, at nephrectomy. Treatment noted: 15 Gy SBRT to primary tumor, nephrectomy 4 weeks later. The sequencing used blood, collected from a patient whose treatment included radiotherapy and nephrectomy. The sequence was obtained from a woman aged 45-59 years with renal cell carcinoma.

The CDR3 loop reads CASTRGASSYNEQFF. The CDR3 nucleotides are TGTGCCAGCACACGCGGGGCGAGCTCCTACAATGAGCAGTTCTTC. The J gene is TRBJ2-1, the V gene TRBV9; weak D call: TRBD2 (6 bases). The CDR3 runs to 15 residues. The germline V and J ends were trimmed by 6 bases and 0 bases, with 13 bases remaining between them. From germline, CDR1 is SGDLS and CDR2 YYNGEE.